Sequencing of this T cell receptor (beta chain) was carried out in a study of cytomegalovirus exposure and HLA in healthy donors. Study results and caveats: The classifier reportedly diagnosed cytomegalovirus status with high specificity and sensitivity. Across donors, most TCRs were seen rarely, yet some public ones were widespread.

Of note for this clone: Its matching antigen is unknown.

Germline CDR1 and CDR2: SQVTM and ANQGSEA. This CDR3 comprises 17 residues. With V trimmed by 1 base and J by 3 bases, 12 bases remained unmatched. The approximately 120-subject validation cohort, separate from the approximately 640-subject first cohort, included the donors. Libraries were prepared by immunoSEQ multiplex PCR; TCRdb keeps only in-frame clonotypes and omits some of them. This sample has roughly 100,000 clones; around 87% occur once, and the top ten carry 3% to 4%. Material: PBMCs. This chain links TRBV29-1 with TRBJ2-1, with 7 bases lining up with TRBD1. This clonotype originated in a woman younger than 30 in good health and CMV-seropositive. CDR3 sequence reads: CSVEGDRSTSFYNEQFF. DNA of the CDR3: TGCAGCGTTGAAGGGGACAGATCAACATCCTTCTACAATGAGCAGTTCTTC.